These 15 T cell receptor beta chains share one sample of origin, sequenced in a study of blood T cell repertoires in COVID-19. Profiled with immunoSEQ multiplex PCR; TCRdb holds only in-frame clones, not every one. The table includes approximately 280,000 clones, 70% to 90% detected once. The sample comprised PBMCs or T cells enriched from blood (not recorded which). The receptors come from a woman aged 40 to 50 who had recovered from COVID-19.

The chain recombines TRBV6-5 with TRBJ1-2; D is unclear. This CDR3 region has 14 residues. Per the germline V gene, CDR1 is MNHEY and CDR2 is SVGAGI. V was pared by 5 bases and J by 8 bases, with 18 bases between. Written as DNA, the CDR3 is TGTGCCAGCAGTACTAGTGGCCCCGCCAGGGGCTACACCTTC. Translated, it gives CASSTSGPARGYTF.

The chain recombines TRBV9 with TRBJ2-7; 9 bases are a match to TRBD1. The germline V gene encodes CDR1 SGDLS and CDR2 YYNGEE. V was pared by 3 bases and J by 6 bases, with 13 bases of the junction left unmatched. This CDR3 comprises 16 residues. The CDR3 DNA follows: TGTGCCAGCAGCGCAGTCACAGGGGGCGGCTCAACCGAGCAGTACTTC. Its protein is CASSAVTGGGSTEQYF.

CDR3 in DNA: TGTGCCAGCAGTTACGGAGATACGCAGTATTTT. Residues: CASSYGDTQYF. The chain uses TRBV12-3 or TRBV12-4 and TRBJ2-3; unclear D gene. V lost 4 bases and J 5 bases, leaving 4 bases between the germline ends. The CDR3 is 11 residues long.

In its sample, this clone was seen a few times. The CDR3 DNA sequence: TGCAGTGCTAGTACAGGATTATATAATTCACCCCTCCACTTT. Its translation is CSASTGLYNSPLHF. The rearrangement links TRBV20-1 to TRBJ1-6; D is possibly TRBD1 (5 bases). There are 14 residues in the CDR3. V dropped 3 bases and J dropped 4 bases, with 10 bases sitting between them. The germline V gene encodes CDR1 DFQATT and CDR2 SNEGSKA (reference sequence).

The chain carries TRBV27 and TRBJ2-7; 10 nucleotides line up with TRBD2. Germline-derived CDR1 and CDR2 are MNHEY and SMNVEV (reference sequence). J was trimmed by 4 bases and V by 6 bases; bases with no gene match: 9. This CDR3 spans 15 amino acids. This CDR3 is CASSAIGLAEYEQYF. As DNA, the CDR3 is TGTGCCAGCAGCGCAATCGGACTAGCGGAATACGAGCAGTACTTC.

The CDR3 here is CASSVDAPDRVYTYEQYF. CDR3 bases: TGTGCCAGCAGCGTAGACGCCCCGGACAGGGTATACACCTACGAGCAGTACTTC. The chain is built from TRBV9 and TRBJ2-7; 8 nucleotides align to TRBD1. The CDR3 has 18 amino acids. Germline loops: CDR1 SGDLS, CDR2 YYNGEE. V dropped 0 bases and J dropped 2; count of bases not matched to a gene: 13.

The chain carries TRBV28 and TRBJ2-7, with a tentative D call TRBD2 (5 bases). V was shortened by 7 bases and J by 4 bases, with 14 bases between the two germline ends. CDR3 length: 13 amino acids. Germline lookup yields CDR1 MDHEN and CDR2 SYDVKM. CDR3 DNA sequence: TGTGCCAGCATGTATGGGAGTGGGTACGAGCAGTACTTC. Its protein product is CASMYGSGYEQYF. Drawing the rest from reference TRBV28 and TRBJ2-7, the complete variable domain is DVKVTQSSRYLVKRTGEKVFLECVQDMDHENMFWYRQDPGLGLRLIYFSYDVKMKEKGDIPEGYSVSREKKERFSLILESASTNQTSMYLCASMYGSGYEQYFGPGTRLTVT.

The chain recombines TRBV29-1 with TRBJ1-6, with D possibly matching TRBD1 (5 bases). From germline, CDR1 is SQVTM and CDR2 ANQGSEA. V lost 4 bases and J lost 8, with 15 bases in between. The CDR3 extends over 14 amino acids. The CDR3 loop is CSVGGTGTDSPLHF. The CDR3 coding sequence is TGCAGCGTTGGGGGGACCGGGACTGATTCACCCCTCCACTTT.

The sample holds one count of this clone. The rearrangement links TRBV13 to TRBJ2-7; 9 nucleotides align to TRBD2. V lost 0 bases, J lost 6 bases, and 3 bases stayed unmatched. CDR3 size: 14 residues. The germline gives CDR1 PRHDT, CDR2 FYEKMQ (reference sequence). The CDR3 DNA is TGTGCCAGCAGCTTAGGCCGGACTAGCGTCGAGCAGTACTTC. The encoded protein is CASSLGRTSVEQYF.

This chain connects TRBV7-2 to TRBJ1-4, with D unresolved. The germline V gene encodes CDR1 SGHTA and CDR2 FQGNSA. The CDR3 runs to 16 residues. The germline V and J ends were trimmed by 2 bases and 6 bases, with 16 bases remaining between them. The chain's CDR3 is CASSLTPPGMDEKLFF. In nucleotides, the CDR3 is TGTGCCAGCAGCTTAACCCCCCCGGGTATGGATGAAAAACTGTTTTTT.

This chain's CDR3 is CASSSRLAGVTDTQYF. The CDR3 region has the DNA TGTGCCAGCAGCTCTCGCTTAGCGGGAGTGACAGATACGCAGTATTTT. The chain uses TRBV7-9 and TRBJ2-3, with TRBD2 matching 9 bases. Unmatched junction bases numbered 8, after V lost 4 bases and J lost 3 bases. CDR3 length: 16 residues. CDR1 and CDR2 (germline): SEHNR, FQNEAQ (reference sequence). The entire variable domain, with the rest obtained from reference TRBV7-9 and TRBJ2-3, is as follows: DTGVSQNPRHKITKRGQNVTFRCDPISEHNRLYWYRQTLGQGPEFLTYFQNEAQLEKSRLLSDRFSAERPKGSFSTLEIQRTEQGDSAMYLCASSSRLAGVTDTQYFGPGTRLTVL.

The CDR3 DNA is TGTGCCAGCAGTTTAGATGGGACTACGGATTCACCCCTCCACTTT. Residues: CASSLDGTTDSPLHF. The chain carries TRBV27 and TRBJ1-6, with D possibly being TRBD1 (5 bases). From germline, CDR1 is MNHEY and CDR2 SMNVEV (reference sequence). Trimming took off 2 bases at V and 8 bases at J, with 13 bases between the two ends. The length of the CDR3 is 15 residues.

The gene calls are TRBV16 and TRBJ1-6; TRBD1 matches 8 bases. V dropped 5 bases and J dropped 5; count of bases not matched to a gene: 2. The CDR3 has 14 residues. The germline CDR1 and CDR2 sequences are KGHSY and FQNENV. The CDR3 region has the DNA TGTGCCAGCAGCGGACAGGGTGATAATTCACCCCTCCACTTT. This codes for CASSGQGDNSPLHF. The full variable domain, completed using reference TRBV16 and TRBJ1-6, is GEEVAQTPKHLVRGEGQKAKLYCAPIKGHSYVFWYQQVLKNEFKFLISFQNENVFDETGMPKERFSAKCLPNSPCSLEIQATKLEDSAVYFCASSGQGDNSPLHFGNGTRLTVT.

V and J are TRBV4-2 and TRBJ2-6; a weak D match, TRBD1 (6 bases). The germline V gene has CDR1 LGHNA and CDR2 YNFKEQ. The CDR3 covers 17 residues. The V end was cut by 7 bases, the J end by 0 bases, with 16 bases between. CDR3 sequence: CASNPDSRTSGANVLTF. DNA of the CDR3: TGTGCCAGCAACCCGGACAGTCGGACCTCTGGGGCCAACGTCCTGACTTTC.

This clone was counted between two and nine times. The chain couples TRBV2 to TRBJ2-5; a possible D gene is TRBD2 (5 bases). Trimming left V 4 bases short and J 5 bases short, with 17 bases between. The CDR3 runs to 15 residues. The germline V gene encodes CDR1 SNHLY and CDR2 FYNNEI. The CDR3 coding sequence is TGTGCCAGCAGTGGCCCCGCCTCACTAGGGGAGACCCAGTACTTC. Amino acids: CASSGPASLGETQYF.